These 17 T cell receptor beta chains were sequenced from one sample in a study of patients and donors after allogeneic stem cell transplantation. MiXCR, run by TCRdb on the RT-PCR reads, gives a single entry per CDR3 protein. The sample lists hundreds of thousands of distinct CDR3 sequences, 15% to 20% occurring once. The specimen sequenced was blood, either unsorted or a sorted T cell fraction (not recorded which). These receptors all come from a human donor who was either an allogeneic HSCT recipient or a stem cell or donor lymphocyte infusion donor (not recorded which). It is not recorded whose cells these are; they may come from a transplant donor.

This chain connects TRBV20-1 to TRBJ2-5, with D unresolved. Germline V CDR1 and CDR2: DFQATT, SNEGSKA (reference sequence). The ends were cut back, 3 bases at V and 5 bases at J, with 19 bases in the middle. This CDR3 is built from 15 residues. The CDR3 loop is CSARKGLPEGETQYF. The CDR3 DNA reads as TGCAGTGCTAGGAAAGGGCTCCCGGAAGGGGAGACCCAGTACTTC.

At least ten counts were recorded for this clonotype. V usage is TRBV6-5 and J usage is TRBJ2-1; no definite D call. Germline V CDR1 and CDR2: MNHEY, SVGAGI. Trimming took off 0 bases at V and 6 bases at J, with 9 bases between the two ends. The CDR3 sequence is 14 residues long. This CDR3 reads CASSYSASSNEQFF. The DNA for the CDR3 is TGTGCCAGCAGTTACTCGGCCAGCAGCAATGAGCAGTTCTTC.

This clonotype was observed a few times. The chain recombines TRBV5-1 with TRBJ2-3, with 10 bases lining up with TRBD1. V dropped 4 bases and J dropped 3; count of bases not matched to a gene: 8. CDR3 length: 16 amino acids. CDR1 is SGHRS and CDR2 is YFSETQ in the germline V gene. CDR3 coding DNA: TGCGCCAGCAGCCCCGGGACAGGGGCCGGGACAGATACGCAGTATTTT. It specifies CASSPGTGAGTDTQYF.

CDR3 amino acids: CASMDFDGYQPQHF. In DNA form, the CDR3 reads TGTGCCAGCATGGACTTTGACGGGTATCAGCCCCAGCATTTT. This rearrangement joins TRBV6-2 or TRBV6-3 to TRBJ1-5; no definite D call. CDR3 length: 14 amino acids. CDR1 MNHEY and CDR2 SVGEGT come from the germline V gene. V lost 7 bases, J lost 5 bases, and 15 bases lay in between.

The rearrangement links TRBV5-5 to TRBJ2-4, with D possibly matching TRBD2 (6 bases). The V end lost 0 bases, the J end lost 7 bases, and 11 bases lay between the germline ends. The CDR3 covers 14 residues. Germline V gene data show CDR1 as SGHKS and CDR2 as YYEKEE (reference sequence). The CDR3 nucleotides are TGTGCCAGCAGCTTGGAGGTTGGGGGGAACATTCAGTACTTC. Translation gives CASSLEVGGNIQYF.

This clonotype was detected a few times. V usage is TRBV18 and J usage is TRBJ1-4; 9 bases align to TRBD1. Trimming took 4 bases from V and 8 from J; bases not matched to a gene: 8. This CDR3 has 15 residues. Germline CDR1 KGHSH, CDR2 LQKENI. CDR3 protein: CASSRSGQGGEKLFF. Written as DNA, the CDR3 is TGTGCCAGCTCACGGTCGGGACAGGGAGGAGAAAAACTGTTTTTT.

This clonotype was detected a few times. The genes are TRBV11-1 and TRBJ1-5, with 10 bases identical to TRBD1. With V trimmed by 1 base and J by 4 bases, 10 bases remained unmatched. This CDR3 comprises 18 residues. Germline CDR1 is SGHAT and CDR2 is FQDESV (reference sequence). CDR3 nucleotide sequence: TGTGCCAGCAGCTTAGGAGGCGGGACAGGGGCACCGAATCAGCCCCAGCATTTT. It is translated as CASSLGGGTGAPNQPQHF.

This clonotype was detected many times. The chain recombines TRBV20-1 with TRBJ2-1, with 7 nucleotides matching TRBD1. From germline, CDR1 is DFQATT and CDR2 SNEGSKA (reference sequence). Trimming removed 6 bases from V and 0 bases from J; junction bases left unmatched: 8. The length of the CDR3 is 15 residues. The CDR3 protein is CSARGRGSSYNEQFF. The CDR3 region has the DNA TGCAGTGCCCGGGGCAGGGGGAGCTCCTACAATGAGCAGTTCTTC.

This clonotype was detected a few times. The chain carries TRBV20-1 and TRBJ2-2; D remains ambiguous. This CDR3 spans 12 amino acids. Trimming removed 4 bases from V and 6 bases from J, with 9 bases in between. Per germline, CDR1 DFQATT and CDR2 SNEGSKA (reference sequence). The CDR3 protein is CSAKALPGELFF. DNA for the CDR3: TGCAGTGCTAAGGCCTTGCCCGGGGAGCTGTTTTTT.

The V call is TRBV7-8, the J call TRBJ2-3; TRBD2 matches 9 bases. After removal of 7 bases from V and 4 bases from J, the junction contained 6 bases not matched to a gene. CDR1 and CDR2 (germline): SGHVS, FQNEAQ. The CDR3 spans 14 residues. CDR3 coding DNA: TGTGCCAGCATCGCGGGGGGGGTCCCAGATACGCAGTATTTT. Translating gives CASIAGGVPDTQYF.

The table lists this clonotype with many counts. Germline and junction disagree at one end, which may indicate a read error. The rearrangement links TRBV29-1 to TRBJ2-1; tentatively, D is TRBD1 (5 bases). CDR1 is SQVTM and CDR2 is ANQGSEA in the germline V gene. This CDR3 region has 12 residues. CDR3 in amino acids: CNVVRGPNEQFF. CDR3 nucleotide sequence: TGCAACGTTGTTAGGGGTCCCAATGAGCAGTTCTTC.

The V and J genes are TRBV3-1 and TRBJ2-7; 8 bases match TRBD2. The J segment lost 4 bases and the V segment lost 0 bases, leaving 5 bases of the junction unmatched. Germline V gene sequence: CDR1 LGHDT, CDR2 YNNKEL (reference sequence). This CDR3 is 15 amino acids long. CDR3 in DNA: TGTGCCAGCAGCCAAGATACGACTAGCGCTTACGAGCAGTACTTC. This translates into CASSQDTTSAYEQYF.

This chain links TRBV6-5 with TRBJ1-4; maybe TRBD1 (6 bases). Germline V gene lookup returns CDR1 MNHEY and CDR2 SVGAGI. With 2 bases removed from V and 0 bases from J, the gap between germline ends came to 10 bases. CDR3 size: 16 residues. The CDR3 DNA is TGTGCCAGCAGTTACGCGAGGGGGGCAACTAATGAAAAACTGTTTTTT. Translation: CASSYARGATNEKLFF.

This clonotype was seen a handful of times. CDR3 in amino acids: CATRTSGYTF. The DNA of the CDR3 is TGTGCCACCCGGACATCTGGCTACACCTTC. The chain joins TRBV10-3 to TRBJ1-2; possibly TRBD1 for D (5 bases). Trimming pared 10 bases from V and 7 bases from J, leaving 10 bases between. Germline values: CDR1 ENHRY, CDR2 SYGVKD. The CDR3 contains 10 residues.

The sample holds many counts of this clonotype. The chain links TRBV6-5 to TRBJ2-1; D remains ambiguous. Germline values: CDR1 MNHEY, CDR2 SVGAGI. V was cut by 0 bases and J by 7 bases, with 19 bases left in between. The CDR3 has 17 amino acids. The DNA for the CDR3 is TGTGCCAGCAGTTACTCTCCTCTTGGAGTTCAGTCGAATGAGCAGTTCTTC. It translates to CASSYSPLGVQSNEQFF.

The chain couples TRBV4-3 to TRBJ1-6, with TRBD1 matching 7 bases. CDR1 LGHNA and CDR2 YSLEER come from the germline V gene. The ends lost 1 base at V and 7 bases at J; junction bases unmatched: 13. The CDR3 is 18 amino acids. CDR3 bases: TGCGCCAGCAGCCAAGGAGGTGGGACAGACGTTTTAAATTCACCCCTCCACTTT. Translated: CASSQGGGTDVLNSPLHF.

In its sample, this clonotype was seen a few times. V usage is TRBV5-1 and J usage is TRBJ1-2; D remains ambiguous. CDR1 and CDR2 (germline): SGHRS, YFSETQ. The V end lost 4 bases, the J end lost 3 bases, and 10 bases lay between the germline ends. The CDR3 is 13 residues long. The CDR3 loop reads CASSHDGDYGYTF. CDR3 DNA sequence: TGCGCCAGCAGCCACGACGGAGACTATGGCTACACCTTC.